This paragraph covers one TCR beta chain sequence. Its antigen is not yet known. The input lacks base qualities; no much larger clone sits a single base away. Sequencing of TCRB CDR3 was done on genomic DNA with the immunoSEQ assay. The original methods were these. Only a few patient CD8+ clones larger than 1% matched published virus-specific TCRB sequences when compared against them. Only productive TCRB rearrangements were included in the analyses. Clonality was expressed as a Shannon entropy-based productive clonality index, with each clone defined by a unique TCRB CDR3 sequence. Repertoire overlap between two samples was calculated from the template counts of each clone relative to total templates per sample. V-gene usage from TCRB sequencing and V-gene usage measured by flow cytometry were correlated (Spearman r of approximately 0.66). TCRdb took this table from immuneACCESS and kept in-frame rearrangements with V and J called. Such tables lack part of the clones; where checked against another copy, unresolved V genes explain under half of the gap, and the rest is unexplained. That table furnishes V, J and clone size, whereas the DNA furnished D and trimming. This sample lists just over 30,000 clones; more than 75% were detected once. Around 8.3% of the sample lies in the top ten.

The sample comes from a study of somatic mutations in cytotoxic T cells in rheumatoid arthritis (dated by TCRdb to about 2017). Regarding the study in general: Patient peripheral blood (about 31 ml EDTA) was drawn right after diagnosis and before any treatment started. To characterize clonality, the study used TCRB deep sequencing while asking whether somatic mutations are carried by expanded CD8+ T-cell clones in newly diagnosed, untreated rheumatoid arthritis. Patient and control groups had essentially identical median ages. TCRB deep sequencing was performed for 65 rheumatoid arthritis patients and roughly 20 healthy controls. Some T-cell populations stained with V beta antibodies were sorted by flow on a FACSAria II or Sony SH800 to nearly 100% purity, with sorted V beta1+ cells additionally subjected to TCRB sequencing.

CD4+ and CD8+ cells were isolated by positive magnetic bead selection on an AutoMACS, and purity was checked by flow cytometry. Initial screening for clonal expansions relied on flow cytometry with a TCR V beta antibody panel, after which sorted CD8+ fractions underwent TCRB deep sequencing for characterization. Isolation of peripheral blood mononuclear cells was done through Ficoll-Paque PLUS density gradient separation. Using Nucleospin Tissue or Tissue XS kits, DNA was extracted from CD4-enriched, CD8-enriched or PBMC samples, with quantification by a Qubit 2.0 fluorometer. Beyond this particular receptor, the publication reports: Viral specificity could not be ruled out by absence from virus-specific databases, and the antigen targets of the expanded CD8+ clones remained unknown. In patients, CD8+ clonality rose with age (Spearman r ~ 0.52), which was not the case in healthy controls. CD8+ T-cell clonality in rheumatoid arthritis patients was not significantly different from that in age-matched healthy controls. The largest CD8+ clone made up more than 20% of CD8+ cells in about an eighth of the roughly 60 patients, and blood and synovial fluid shared several identical CD8+ TCRB sequences.

Sequenced input: CD8+ T cells sorted from blood. This sequence originates from an adult with rheumatoid arthritis.

The CDR3 in this case is CASSFQRGDYNEQFF. The DNA reads as follows: TGTGCCAGCAGCTTTCAGCGGGGGGACTACAATGAGCAGTTCTTC. The V and J genes are TRBV7-3 and TRBJ2-1, with 9 junctional bases fitting TRBD2. The CDR3 goes from the cysteine to the phenylalanine over 15 residues. The only DNA kept is the CDR3, 45 bases in frame from the first base. The CDR1 and CDR2 encoded by the germline V gene are SGHTA and FQGTGA. Compared with germline, V lacks 3 bases and J lacks 3 bases; bases without a gene match: 3.